The 11 T cell receptor beta chains below all came from one sample that was sequenced in a study of blood T cell repertoires in COVID-19. The repertoire was sequenced with immunoSEQ multiplex PCR; TCRdb's copy has only in-frame clones and lacks some. The repertoire has some 460,000 clones, about 89% of them found once; the top ten carry roughly 4%. Sequencing was done on a sample of peripheral blood. Receptor source: a woman in her twenties or thirties with acute or convalescent COVID-19.

The V call is TRBV10-3, the J call TRBJ1-1; 10 bases map to TRBD1. This CDR3 spans 16 amino acids. J lost 7 bases, V lost 2 bases, and 10 bases had no gene match. The germline V gene has CDR1 ENHRY and CDR2 SYGVKD. CDR3 region: CAISEQGTGTGDEAFF. DNA for the CDR3: TGTGCCATCAGTGAGCAGGGTACCGGGACAGGGGATGAAGCTTTCTTT.

The CDR3 spells CASSPVPRLQFF. The CDR3, as DNA: TGTGCCAGCAGCCCTGTACCGAGACTGCAGTTCTTC. This chain joins TRBV5-6 and TRBJ2-1; no definite D call. There are 12 residues in the CDR3. CDR1 is SGHDT and CDR2 is YYEEEE in the germline V gene. The V end lost 4 bases, the J end lost 12 bases, and 14 bases lay between the germline ends.

This clone was recorded a few times. The chain combines TRBV19 with TRBJ2-3; TRBD2 agrees at 11 bases. V lost 5 bases, J lost 0 bases, and 13 bases stayed unmatched. The CDR3 extends over 19 amino acids. From germline, CDR1 is LNHDA and CDR2 SQIVND (reference sequence). The CDR3 DNA is TGTGCCAGTAGTGGGTCCGGGACTAGCGGACACCCTAGCACAGATACGCAGTATTTT. Amino acids: CASSGSGTSGHPSTDTQYF.

The CDR3 spells CASRPGQFYGYTF. The CDR3 DNA reads as TGTGCCAGCAGGCCGGGACAGTTTTATGGCTACACCTTC. The chain links TRBV28 to TRBJ1-2; 7 bases line up with TRBD1. CDR1 is MDHEN and CDR2 is SYDVKM in the germline V gene. The trim removed 6 bases at V and 5 bases at J, leaving 6 bases unmatched. This CDR3 has 13 residues.

The chain combines TRBV7-2 with TRBJ1-3; D is uncertain. V lost 2 bases, J lost 8 bases, and 7 bases lay in between. From germline, CDR1 is SGHTA and CDR2 FQGNSA. This CDR3 has 12 residues. This CDR3 reads CASSLRGDTIYF. CDR3 nucleotides: TGTGCCAGCAGCTTACGAGGAGACACCATATATTTT.

The sample holds a few counts of this clone. V and J are TRBV9 and TRBJ1-2; TRBD1 aligns across 7 bases. The CDR3 consists of 15 residues. Looked up from germline, CDR1 is SGDLS and CDR2 is YYNGEE. The J segment lost 4 bases and the V segment lost 4 bases, leaving 10 bases of the junction unmatched. CDR3 nucleotides: TGTGCCAGCAGCTCCCAAGGGGGCGGAACCTATGGCTACACCTTC. The encoded protein is CASSSQGGGTYGYTF.

The chain is built from TRBV7-9 and TRBJ1-4; D not certain. Germline CDR1 SEHNR, CDR2 FQNEAQ (reference sequence). Between the trimmed V and J ends, which lost 5 bases and 8 bases, there was a span of 15 bases. The CDR3 extends over 14 amino acids. The CDR3 protein is CASSPIIIEEKLFF. CDR3 coding DNA: TGTGCCAGCAGCCCAATTATTATAGAGGAAAAACTGTTTTTT.

The J gene is TRBJ2-4, the V gene TRBV4-1; 10 bases fit TRBD2. V lost 3 bases to trimming and J lost 3 bases; unmatched junction nucleotides: 5. Germline loops: CDR1 MGHRA, CDR2 YSYEKL. This CDR3 contains 16 residues. This chain's CDR3 is CASSQIIAGGKNIQYF. The CDR3 coding sequence is TGCGCCAGCAGCCAGATTATAGCGGGGGGCAAAAACATTCAGTACTTC.

This clone occurred once. The gene calls are TRBV28 and TRBJ1-5, with 9 bases that match TRBD1. Trimming took 5 bases from V and 0 from J; bases not matched to a gene: 14. The CDR3 spans 19 residues. Looked up from germline, CDR1 is MDHEN and CDR2 is SYDVKM. DNA of the CDR3: TGTGCCAGCAGTCAAGCGGACAGGGGCGGGGGATATAGCAATCAGCCCCAGCATTTT. The encoded protein is CASSQADRGGGYSNQPQHF.

The chain combines TRBV30 with TRBJ2-1; no clear D. The V end lost 5 bases, the J end lost 0 bases, and 14 bases lay between the germline ends. CDR3 length: 15 residues. Germline V gene lookup returns CDR1 GTSNPN and CDR2 SVGIG (reference sequence). This CDR3 is CAWGVSWSSYNEQFF. CDR3 sequence (DNA): TGTGCCTGGGGGGTTAGCTGGAGCTCCTACAATGAGCAGTTCTTC.

The chain uses TRBV7-6 and TRBJ2-2; 9 bases map to TRBD2. With 2 bases clipped from V and 4 bases from J, the junction kept 5 bases outside the gene matches. Germline V gives CDR1 SGHVS, CDR2 FNYEAQ. The CDR3 is 16 amino acids. CDR3 in DNA: TGTGCCAGCAGCTTATTTTCTAGCGGGGCCACCGGGGAGCTGTTTTTT. It codes for CASSLFSSGATGELFF.